What follows are 26 T cell receptor beta chains derived from one specimen sequenced in a study of cytomegalovirus exposure and HLA in healthy donors. PCR primers comprised 60 Vbeta and 13 Jbeta primers. Sequencing was performed with immunoSEQ multiplex PCR; in TCRdb, only in-frame clones are kept and a portion is missing. Of over 110,000 clones listed, about 80% are singletons. What was sequenced was PBMCs. The receptors stem from a woman between 40 and 50 years old in good health and CMV-seropositive.

The genes are TRBV9 and TRBJ2-3; D unclear. The germline CDR1 and CDR2 sequences are SGDLS and YYNGEE. V was shortened by 2 bases and J by 1 base, with 5 bases between the two germline ends. The CDR3 spans 13 residues. The CDR3 nucleotides are TGTGCCAGCAGCGTGGTAGGCACAGATACGCAGTATTTT. As protein: CASSVVGTDTQYF.

The sample holds a few counts of this clone. The chain employs TRBV4-2 and TRBJ2-3; 12 bases align to TRBD2. The CDR3 length is 19 residues. Germline-derived CDR1 and CDR2 are LGHNA and YNFKEQ. Trimming cost V 1 base and J 1 base; bases outside gene matches: 9. The CDR3 reads CASSQARLAGDGGTDTQYF. DNA of the CDR3: TGTGCCAGCAGCCAAGCCCGACTAGCGGGAGATGGTGGCACAGATACGCAGTATTTT.

The chain combines TRBV5-1 with TRBJ2-7, with TRBD2 as a possible D gene (5 bases). Germline lookup yields CDR1 SGHRS and CDR2 YFSETQ. The CDR3 sequence is 14 residues long. Trimming pared 4 bases from V and 2 bases from J, leaving 13 bases between. The CDR3 sequence is CASSPMDSTYEQYF. CDR3 coding DNA: TGCGCCAGCAGCCCCATGGACTCAACCTACGAGCAGTACTTC.

This clone turned up a few times. The V gene is TRBV27, the J gene TRBJ2-2, with D perhaps TRBD2 (5 bases). V lost 6 bases to trimming and J lost 5 bases, with 16 bases between them. From germline, CDR1 is MNHEY and CDR2 SMNVEV (reference sequence). The CDR3 is 15 residues long. The CDR3 DNA reads TGTGCCAGCAGCTCTCGCGGGCCTCATACCGGGGAGCTGTTTTTT. Protein: CASSSRGPHTGELFF.

The chain is built from TRBV6-1 and TRBJ2-1; 9 bases are a match to TRBD2. V lost 10 bases, J lost 8 bases, and 15 bases stayed unmatched. CDR1 is MNHNS, CDR2 SASEGT, per germline. There are 15 residues in the CDR3. CDR3 coding DNA: TGTGCCACCCGATACCGGGCGGGAGGGCCGTATGAGCAGTTCTTC. Its protein is CATRYRAGGPYEQFF.

The chain has TRBV6-1 and TRBJ2-3; tentatively, D is TRBD1 or TRBD2 (5 bases each). CDR3 length equals 15 residues. The germline V and J ends were trimmed by 10 bases and 6 bases, with 23 bases remaining between them. Looked up from germline, CDR1 is MNHNS and CDR2 is SASEGT. CDR3 residues: CATRTPPSAGDTQYF. CDR3 in DNA: TGTGCCACCAGGACTCCCCCCTCCGCAGGGGATACGCAGTATTTT.

This chain connects TRBV28 to TRBJ2-2, with a possible D match to TRBD1 (5 bases). In germline, CDR1 is MDHEN, CDR2 SYDVKM. V lost 6 bases to trimming and J lost 3 bases, with 11 bases between them. The CDR3 sequence is 14 residues long. CDR3 region: CASSPGWDTGELFF. The CDR3, as DNA: TGTGCCAGCAGCCCAGGGTGGGACACCGGGGAGCTGTTTTTT.

The J gene is TRBJ1-3, the V gene TRBV7-2; D not resolved. CDR1 is SGHTA and CDR2 is FQGNSA in the germline V gene. There are 15 residues in the CDR3. V lost 1 base, J lost 2 bases, and 9 bases lay in between. CDR3 sequence reads: CASSLGGGTGNTIYF. CDR3 sequence (DNA): TGTGCCAGCAGCTTAGGAGGTGGTACTGGAAACACCATATATTTT.

The CDR3 is CASSLGAGNTEAFF. The CDR3 region has the DNA TGTGCCAGCAGCTTGGGTGCCGGGAACACTGAAGCTTTCTTT. V and J are TRBV5-5 and TRBJ1-1; D ambiguous. CDR1 and CDR2 from the germline V gene are SGHKS and YYEKEE (reference sequence). Between the trimmed V and J ends, which lost 0 bases and 1 base, there was a span of 7 bases. The CDR3 extends over 14 amino acids.

The V call is TRBV28, the J call TRBJ1-1, with D unresolved. The CDR3 is made up of 14 amino acids. V lost 6 bases and J 3 bases, leaving 14 bases between the germline ends. The germline CDR1 and CDR2 sequences are MDHEN and SYDVKM. The CDR3 protein is CASSLLRVDTEAFF. CDR3 nucleotides: TGTGCCAGCAGCCTCTTGCGGGTGGACACTGAAGCTTTCTTT.

This sequence joins TRBV15 and TRBJ2-7; 7 bases are a match to TRBD2. Germline trimming cut 0 bases from V and 7 bases from J; bases unmatched to any gene: 6. Germline-derived CDR1 and CDR2 are LNHNV and YYDKDF (reference sequence). This CDR3 has 14 residues. Here the CDR3 DNA reads TGTGCCACCAGCAGAGATCAACTAGCGAGAGAGCAGTACTTC. This translates into CATSRDQLAREQYF. Together with reference TRBV15 and TRBJ2-7, the CDR3 gives the full variable domain: DAMVIQNPRYQVTQFGKPVTLSCSQTLNHNVMYWYQQKSSQAPKLLFHYYDKDFNNEADTPDNFQSRRPNTSFCFLDIRSPGLGDTAMYLCATSRDQLAREQYFGPGTRLTVT.

The V and J genes are TRBV4-2 and TRBJ2-6; possible D gene TRBD1, 5 bases. The CDR3 length is 17 residues. Trimming cost V 0 bases and J 0 bases, with 9 bases left between them. Germline V gene data show CDR1 as LGHNA and CDR2 as YNFKEQ. The CDR3 bases are TGTGCCAGCAGCCAAGACGGCAGGGCCTCTGGGGCCAACGTCCTGACTTTC. Translating it yields CASSQDGRASGANVLTF.

The chain carries TRBV15 and TRBJ2-1; 7 bases agree with TRBD1. This CDR3 region has 15 residues. Losses at the gene ends were 5 bases for V and 6 bases for J; bases not matched to a gene: 10. CDR1 is LNHNV, CDR2 YYDKDF, per germline (reference sequence). The CDR3 sequence: CATSLRQGESNEQFF. CDR3 nucleotides: TGTGCCACCAGCCTTCGGCAGGGGGAAAGCAATGAGCAGTTCTTC.

This clone was detected only a few times. The chain has TRBV5-4 and TRBJ2-7, with a possible D match to TRBD1 (6 bases). The germline CDR1 and CDR2 sequences are SGHNT and YYREEE (reference sequence). V was shortened by 0 bases and J by 7 bases, with 11 bases between the two germline ends. This CDR3 is 13 amino acids long. The CDR3 sequence: CASSLDRAGEQYF. Here the CDR3 DNA reads TGTGCCAGCAGCTTGGACAGGGCTGGAGAGCAGTACTTC. Full variable domain (outside the CDR3, taken from reference TRBV5-4 and TRBJ2-7): ETGVTQSPTHLIKTRGQQVTLRCSSQSGHNTVSWYQQALGQGPQFIFQYYREEENGRGNFPPRFSGLQFPNYSSELNVNALELDDSALYLCASSLDRAGEQYFGPGTRLTVT.

This sequence joins TRBV7-9 and TRBJ1-6; possible D gene TRBD1, 5 bases. V was trimmed by 5 bases and J by 9 bases, leaving 17 bases between them. CDR3 length: 15 amino acids. Germline V lookup: CDR1 SEHNR, CDR2 FQNEAQ (reference sequence). CDR3 sequence reads: CASSQPGHRISPLHF. The CDR3 DNA is TGTGCCAGCAGCCAACCCGGACATCGTATTTCACCCCTCCACTTT.

The chain links TRBV4-1 to TRBJ1-5; 7 bases align to TRBD1. J gave up 6 bases and V 4 bases, and 6 bases lay outside the gene matches. This CDR3 contains 14 residues. From germline, CDR1 is MGHRA and CDR2 YSYEKL. CDR3 DNA: TGCGCCAGCAGCCGGGTACAGGGGAGTCAGCCCCAGCATTTT. This translates into CASSRVQGSQPQHF.

The chain combines TRBV19 with TRBJ1-1; 8 nucleotides match TRBD1. The ends lost 6 bases at V and 7 bases at J; junction bases unmatched: 7. Germline loops: CDR1 LNHDA, CDR2 SQIVND (reference sequence). The CDR3 length is 13 residues. In nucleotides, the CDR3 is TGTGCCAGTAGGACCACAGGGGGGAATGAAGCTTTCTTT. Its protein is CASRTTGGNEAFF.

The chain combines TRBV27 with TRBJ2-7; no firm D call. V dropped 6 bases and J dropped 0 bases, with 9 bases sitting between them. Germline V CDR1 and CDR2: MNHEY, SMNVEV (reference sequence). The CDR3 sequence is 13 residues long. The CDR3 reads CASSPLSSYEQYF. The CDR3 region has the DNA TGTGCCAGCAGCCCCCTAAGCTCCTACGAGCAGTACTTC.

This chain uses TRBV10-3 with TRBJ2-5; TRBD1 aligns across 10 bases. V lost 6 bases and J lost 11; bases outside the gene matches: 9. The CDR3 is made up of 13 amino acids. CDR1 ENHRY and CDR2 SYGVKD come from the germline V gene. The CDR3 here is CAIRFSGTGEQYF. As DNA, the CDR3 is TGTGCCATCAGATTTTCAGGGACAGGGGAGCAGTACTTC.

Comments on this clone: Other DNA sequences from this sample encode an identical CDR3 as well. The chain combines TRBV9 with TRBJ1-1; D is possibly TRBD1 (6 bases). Germline CDR1 reads SGDLS; CDR2 reads YYNGEE. With 2 bases removed from V and 4 bases from J, the gap between germline ends came to 9 bases. This CDR3 comprises 13 residues. The CDR3 spells CASSVRGGTEAFF. The CDR3, as DNA: TGTGCCAGCAGCGTCAGGGGTGGCACTGAAGCTTTCTTT.

CDR3 bases: TGTGCCAGTATCCCCCAACCCCGACTGGGCGGGGAGCTGTTTTTT. Protein sequence: CASIPQPRLGGELFF. The gene calls are TRBV19 and TRBJ2-2; D gene unclear. The CDR3 runs to 15 residues. V gave up 7 bases and J gave up 7 bases, with 19 bases separating them. Germline V gene lookup returns CDR1 LNHDA and CDR2 SQIVND (reference sequence). The variable domain in full, with the rest retrieved from reference TRBV19 and TRBJ2-2, is DGGITQSPKYLFRKEGQNVTLSCEQNLNHDAMYWYRQDPGQGLRLIYYSQIVNDFQKGDIAEGYSVSREKKESFPLTVTSAQKNPTAFYLCASIPQPRLGGELFFGEGSRLTVL.

The rearrangement uses TRBV5-4 and TRBJ1-1; the D gene is possibly TRBD1 (5 bases). V gave up 2 bases and J gave up 7 bases, with 12 bases separating them. There are 13 residues in the CDR3. Germline-derived CDR1 and CDR2 are SGHNT and YYREEE (reference sequence). This CDR3 reads CASSFQDNIEAFF. In DNA form, the CDR3 reads TGTGCCAGCAGCTTTCAGGACAATATTGAAGCTTTCTTT.

The V gene is TRBV9, the J gene TRBJ1-1, with D maybe TRBD1 (6 bases). V was pared by 1 base and J by 0 bases, with 13 bases between. Looked up from germline, CDR1 is SGDLS and CDR2 is YYNGEE. This CDR3 is built from 16 residues. The CDR3 protein is CASSVQPGQMNTEAFF. CDR3 sequence (DNA): TGTGCCAGCAGCGTACAACCCGGACAGATGAACACTGAAGCTTTCTTT.

V usage is TRBV28 and J usage is TRBJ2-2; 7 bases line up with TRBD1. This CDR3 is built from 16 residues. Germline CDR1 reads MDHEN; CDR2 reads SYDVKM. Trimming removed 4 bases from V and 0 bases from J; junction bases left unmatched: 5. Here the CDR3 reads CASSSLGTANTGELFF. CDR3 in DNA: TGTGCCAGCAGTTCGTTGGGGACAGCGAACACCGGGGAGCTGTTTTTT.

V gene TRBV27 combines with J gene TRBJ2-1; 7 bases align to TRBD2. Per germline, CDR1 MNHEY and CDR2 SMNVEV (reference sequence). The CDR3 runs 14 residues. Germline trimming cut 3 bases from V and 1 base from J; bases unmatched to any gene: 0. This CDR3 reads CASSFGGSYNEQFF. The CDR3 DNA is TGTGCCAGCAGTTTCGGGGGGTCCTACAATGAGCAGTTCTTC.

This clone has more than one count but fewer than ten. The chain is built from TRBV27 and TRBJ2-1; TRBD2 matches 8 bases. Germline CDR1 MNHEY, CDR2 SMNVEV (reference sequence). There are 17 residues in the CDR3. V shed 3 bases and J 0 bases; nucleotides not matched to a gene: 7. In DNA, the CDR3 is TGTGCCAGCAGTTTGGTCTCTAGCGGGCACTCCTACAATGAGCAGTTCTTC. Its translation is CASSLVSSGHSYNEQFF.